Following are 30 T cell receptor beta chains from one sample sequenced in a study of CXCR3-negative and CXCR3-positive naive CD8 T cells. General study results and limits: CXCR3-positive naive cells carried more hydrophobic TRB CDR3s than CXCR3-negative naive cells did.

No antigen is known for these receptors. Preparation of TRB cDNA libraries relied on 5' RACE carrying UMI labels. TCRdb reworked the 5' RACE reads into one entry per CDR3 protein, no DNA. The sample yields 130,000 to 150,000 distinct CDR3 sequences, of which the top ten take up roughly 0.27%. The sample taken for sequencing was naive CXCR3+ CD8+ T cells from blood. Indicated subset: CD45RO-CCR7+CD27+CD95- naive CD8+ T cells expressing CXCR3 (TNR3+). The receptors stem from a human donor in good health. Some clones in this sample may be carry-over from other donors' samples.

The chain recombines TRBV5-4 with TRBJ1-5; TCRdb calls TRBD1, which cannot be checked without DNA. This CDR3 has 16 residues. CDR1 and CDR2 (germline): SGHNT, YYREEE (reference sequence). The CDR3 loop is CASSLFAGQGGQPQHF. The full variable domain, its missing parts supplied by reference TRBV5-4 and TRBJ1-5, is ETGVTQSPTHLIKTRGQQVTLRCSSQSGHNTVSWYQQALGQGPQFIFQYYREEENGRGNFPPRFSGLQFPNYSSELNVNALELDDSALYLCASSLFAGQGGQPQHFGDGTRLSIL.

The chain recombines TRBV7-9 with TRBJ2-1; with no DNA, the TCRdb D assignment of TRBD2 cannot be verified. The CDR3 loop spans 15 amino acids. Germline V gene data show CDR1 as SEHNR and CDR2 as FQNEAQ (reference sequence). The CDR3 loop reads CASRGTSGSSNEQFF. The whole variable domain, filled in from reference TRBV7-9 and TRBJ2-1, reads DTGVSQNPRHKITKRGQNVTFRCDPISEHNRLYWYRQTLGQGPEFLTYFQNEAQLEKSRLLSDRFSAERPKGSFSTLEIQRTEQGDSAMYLCASRGTSGSSNEQFFGPGTRLTVL.

The chain combines TRBV28 with TRBJ2-4; TCRdb outputs TRBD2, but without DNA this stays unchecked. The CDR3 covers 18 residues. CDR1 MDHEN and CDR2 SYDVKM come from the germline V gene. CDR3 region: CASTVITTAPLAKNIQYF. Full variable domain (outside the CDR3, taken from reference TRBV28 and TRBJ2-4): DVKVTQSSRYLVKRTGEKVFLECVQDMDHENMFWYRQDPGLGLRLIYFSYDVKMKEKGDIPEGYSVSREKKERFSLILESASTNQTSMYLCASTVITTAPLAKNIQYFGAGTRLSVL.

The chain recombines TRBV4-2 with TRBJ2-3; TCRdb names TRBD1, which stays unverified in the absence of DNA. Germline V gives CDR1 LGHNA, CDR2 YNFKEQ. CDR3 size: 13 residues. The CDR3 spells CASSGAGTDTQYF.

The CDR3 reads CASSSGTGWNEQFF. The chain links TRBV11-2 to TRBJ2-1; the TCRdb call, TRBD1, lacks DNA for checking. Germline V gene data show CDR1 as SGHAT and CDR2 as FQNNGV. CDR3 size: 14 residues.

The gene calls are TRBV18 and TRBJ1-1. The CDR3 is 12 residues long. Germline loops: CDR1 KGHSH, CDR2 LQKENI. CDR3 loop: CASSPQATEAFF.

This chain connects TRBV5-4 to TRBJ2-4; TCRdb outputs TRBD1, but without DNA this stays unchecked. Germline-derived CDR1 and CDR2 are SGHNT and YYREEE (reference sequence). This CDR3 is 16 amino acids long. CDR3: CASSPGTGLAKNIQYF. Together with reference TRBV5-4 and TRBJ2-4, the CDR3 gives the full variable domain: ETGVTQSPTHLIKTRGQQVTLRCSSQSGHNTVSWYQQALGQGPQFIFQYYREEENGRGNFPPRFSGLQFPNYSSELNVNALELDDSALYLCASSPGTGLAKNIQYFGAGTRLSVL.

The chain links TRBV12-3 or TRBV12-4 to TRBJ2-2; TCRdb gives TRBD1 as the D gene, but with no DNA this cannot be confirmed. The length of the CDR3 is 17 residues. The CDR3 sequence is CASSLGTGGASTGELFF.

The rearrangement links TRBV7-9 to TRBJ2-2; TCRdb outputs TRBD1, but without DNA this stays unchecked. This CDR3 has 14 amino acids. Germline V gene lookup returns CDR1 SEHNR and CDR2 FQNEAQ (reference sequence). The CDR3: CASGAPTNTGELFF.

The chain links TRBV12-3 or TRBV12-4 to TRBJ2-1. The CDR3 extends over 17 amino acids. The chain's CDR3 is CASSLGDRGRSYNEQFF.

The CDR3 protein is CSVEELSTDTQYF. V is TRBV29-1 and J is TRBJ2-3. CDR1 is SQVTM and CDR2 is ANQGSEA in the germline V gene. CDR3 length equals 13 residues.

The chain links TRBV29-1 to TRBJ2-7; the D call from TCRdb, TRBD1, cannot be confirmed without DNA. CDR3 length equals 15 residues. The germline gives CDR1 SQVTM, CDR2 ANQGSEA. CDR3 in amino acids: CSVVGTGETTSEQYF.

V gene TRBV29-1 combines with J gene TRBJ1-1; without DNA, the TCRdb call of TRBD1 cannot be checked. Germline values: CDR1 SQVTM, CDR2 ANQGSEA. The CDR3 extends over 13 amino acids. The CDR3 is CSVQFGAGTEAFF.

V usage is TRBV11-2 and J usage is TRBJ2-5. The length of the CDR3 is 12 residues. In germline, CDR1 is SGHAT, CDR2 FQNNGV. The CDR3 sequence is CASSPQADTQYF.

The rearrangement joins TRBV20-1 to TRBJ1-5; there is no DNA to check the TCRdb D call of TRBD1. Looked up from germline, CDR1 is DFQATT and CDR2 is SNEGSKA (reference sequence). There are 14 residues in the CDR3. Here the CDR3 reads CSATDRGRGQPQHF.

The chain joins TRBV6-6 to TRBJ2-3; TCRdb selects TRBD1, and the lack of DNA leaves this call unchecked. This CDR3 has 14 amino acids. Germline CDR1 reads MNHNY; CDR2 reads SVGAGI (reference sequence). The CDR3: CASSGYPGTDTQYF.

The chain couples TRBV7-9 to TRBJ2-5. The CDR3 runs 13 residues. Germline lookup yields CDR1 SEHNR and CDR2 FQNEAQ (reference sequence). This CDR3 reads CASSNSNQETRYF. Using reference TRBV7-9 and TRBJ2-5 for the parts outside the CDR3, the full variable domain is DTGVSQNPRHKITKRGQNVTFRCDPISEHNRLYWYRQTLGQGPEFLTYFQNEAQLEKSRLLSDRFSAERPKGSFSTLEIQRTEQGDSAMYLCASSNSNQETRYFGPGTRLLVL.

This sequence joins TRBV5-1 and TRBJ2-7; TCRdb names TRBD2, which stays unverified in the absence of DNA. The CDR3 consists of 15 residues. Germline CDR1 and CDR2: SGHRS and YFSETQ. The chain's CDR3 is CASSLGGVFSYEQYF.

The chain uses TRBV12-3 or TRBV12-4 and TRBJ2-7. This CDR3 contains 14 residues. The CDR3 sequence is CASSLRQDPYEQYF.

The chain recombines TRBV12-3 or TRBV12-4 with TRBJ1-1. This CDR3 contains 14 residues. This chain's CDR3 is CASTERGGRTEAFF.

The chain joins TRBV6-2 or TRBV6-3 to TRBJ2-3; TCRdb outputs TRBD2, but without DNA this stays unchecked. This CDR3 is built from 14 residues. Germline V gene sequence: CDR1 MNHEY, CDR2 SVGEGT. The CDR3 here is CASSSLAGEDTQYF.

The rearrangement links TRBV6-5 to TRBJ2-7; absent DNA, TCRdb's TRBD1 call cannot be checked. The CDR3 is 17 residues long. Germline V gives CDR1 MNHEY, CDR2 SVGAGI. Here the CDR3 reads CASSYSLPGRISYEQYF.

V gene TRBV15 combines with J gene TRBJ2-7; TCRdb picks TRBD1, but there is no DNA to check that call. Germline CDR1 LNHNV, CDR2 YYDKDF (reference sequence). The CDR3 runs to 15 residues. The CDR3 sequence: CATSESRGSFYEQYF. Full variable domain (missing parts from reference TRBV15 and TRBJ2-7): DAMVIQNPRYQVTQFGKPVTLSCSQTLNHNVMYWYQQKSSQAPKLLFHYYDKDFNNEADTPDNFQSRRPNTSFCFLDIRSPGLGDTAMYLCATSESRGSFYEQYFGPGTRLTVT.

V gene TRBV7-9 combines with J gene TRBJ2-7; TCRdb's D call, TRBD1, is unchecked because there is no DNA. This CDR3 is built from 13 residues. CDR1 and CDR2 (germline): SEHNR, FQNEAQ (reference sequence). This chain's CDR3 is CASSFGQAYEQYF.

This sequence joins TRBV19 and TRBJ2-1; TCRdb's D gene call, TRBD1, goes unchecked for lack of DNA. The CDR3 consists of 14 residues. Germline values: CDR1 LNHDA, CDR2 SQIVND (reference sequence). CDR3 region: CASSFDRDYNEQFF.

The CDR3 sequence is CASSLLGQGGSYEQYF. J is TRBJ2-7 and V is TRBV5-5; checking the TCRdb D call of TRBD1 is not possible without DNA. The CDR3 runs 16 residues. CDR1 SGHKS and CDR2 YYEKEE come from the germline V gene (reference sequence). Full variable domain (remainder filled in from reference TRBV5-5 and TRBJ2-7): DAGVTQSPTHLIKTRGQQVTLRCSPISGHKSVSWYQQVLGQGPQFIFQYYEKEERGRGNFPDRFSARQFPNYSSELNVNALLLGDSALYLCASSLLGQGGSYEQYFGPGTRLTVT.

The chain is built from TRBV19 and TRBJ1-5; TCRdb names TRBD1, which stays unverified in the absence of DNA. This CDR3 has 13 residues. Germline V gene lookup returns CDR1 LNHDA and CDR2 SQIVND (reference sequence). CDR3: CASSISGDQPQHF.

The J gene is TRBJ2-2, the V gene TRBV4-3; TCRdb picks TRBD1, but there is no DNA to check that call. The CDR3 runs to 17 residues. Per germline, CDR1 LGHNA and CDR2 YSLEER. CDR3 amino acids: CASSQEPAGAYTGELFF.

V and J are TRBV7-9 and TRBJ1-5. Germline CDR1 reads SEHNR; CDR2 reads FQNEAQ (reference sequence). This CDR3 has 14 amino acids. The CDR3 region is CASSFGGPNQPQHF.

The chain joins TRBV7-9 to TRBJ1-2; TCRdb names TRBD1, which stays unverified in the absence of DNA. From germline, CDR1 is SEHNR and CDR2 FQNEAQ (reference sequence). The CDR3 spans 14 residues. The CDR3 sequence: CASSLVGGMDGYTF.